A single sample is the source of the 25 T cell receptor beta chains below, sequenced in a study. TCRdb itself ran the 5' RACE reads through MiXCR, one entry per CDR3 protein. The sample lists approximately 47,000 distinct CDR3 sequences, 25% to 35% seen once, with under 2.5% in the top ten. The sequenced material came from naive CD4+ T cells sorted from blood. Subset of the sample: naive CD4+ T cells, CD4+CD45RA+CD25-. These receptor sequences come from a female donor with breast cancer.

This clonotype was observed at least ten times. The V and J genes are TRBV5-1 and TRBJ1-2, with no clear D. This CDR3 is built from 13 residues. The V end was cut by 0 bases, the J end by 3 bases, with 6 bases between. From germline, CDR1 is SGHRS and CDR2 YFSETQ. The CDR3 bases are TGCGCCAGCAGCTTGGACCGGTACTATGGCTACACCTTC. Its translation is CASSLDRYYGYTF.

V is TRBV7-3 and J is TRBJ2-1; 10 nucleotides agree with TRBD2. Per the germline V gene, CDR1 is SGHTA and CDR2 is FQGTGA. The trim removed 3 bases at V and 5 bases at J, leaving 7 bases unmatched. The CDR3 consists of 16 residues. CDR3 nucleotide sequence: TGTGCCAGCAGCTTGTCGAGCGGGGGGGCCGACAATGAGCAGTTCTTC. Translating it yields CASSLSSGGADNEQFF.

CDR3 nucleotides: TGCAGCGTTGTATGGCCAGGAGAGAACACTGAAGCTTTCTTT. Protein product: CSVVWPGENTEAFF. This chain joins TRBV29-1 and TRBJ1-1; no clear D. V was shortened by 4 bases and J by 1 base, with 13 bases between the two germline ends. This CDR3 has 14 residues. From germline, CDR1 is SQVTM and CDR2 ANQGSEA. The variable domain in full, with the rest retrieved from reference TRBV29-1 and TRBJ1-1, is SAVISQKPSRDICQRGTSLTIQCQVDSQVTMMFWYRQQPGQSLTLIATANQGSEATYESGFVIDKFPISRPNLTFSTLTVSNMSPEDSSIYLCSVVWPGENTEAFFGQGTRLTVV.

This clonotype is medium-sized by share. The chain couples TRBV24-1 to TRBJ2-3; D not resolved. Trimming left V 2 bases short and J 2 bases short, with 10 bases between. Germline-derived CDR1 and CDR2 are KGHDR and SFDVKD. This CDR3 is built from 15 residues. The CDR3 coding sequence is TGTGCCACCAGTGATTCTCATTCCTACACAGATACGCAGTATTTT. As protein: CATSDSHSYTDTQYF.

CDR3 loop: CASSEDRGEQYF. CDR3 nucleotide sequence: TGCGCCAGCAGCGAGGACAGGGGCGAGCAGTACTTC. The chain couples TRBV5-1 to TRBJ2-7, with 9 bases matching TRBD1. The CDR3 is 12 residues long. With 4 bases clipped from V and 6 bases from J, the junction kept 2 bases outside the gene matches. Germline V gives CDR1 SGHRS, CDR2 YFSETQ.

This clonotype turned up a few times. The chain employs TRBV27 and TRBJ2-7; unclear D gene. V shed 4 bases and J shed 5 bases, with 12 bases lying between them. The CDR3 extends over 13 amino acids. Germline loops: CDR1 MNHEY, CDR2 SMNVEV (reference sequence). The CDR3 DNA is TGTGCCAGCAGTTACGACATGGACCACGAGCAGTACTTC. This translates into CASSYDMDHEQYF.

The chain recombines TRBV20-1 with TRBJ2-3, with 8 nucleotides matching TRBD2. The germline V gene encodes CDR1 DFQATT and CDR2 SNEGSKA (reference sequence). The CDR3 has 16 amino acids. With V trimmed by 6 bases and J by 6 bases, 17 bases remained unmatched. CDR3 sequence: CSARLLGAGVKDTQYF. CDR3 nucleotide sequence: TGCAGTGCCCGCCTCTTGGGAGCGGGAGTAAAGGATACGCAGTATTTT.

Notes on this clonotype: Germline is not matched at one junction end, which may reflect a read error. CDR3 in DNA: TGTGCCATCAGTGAACAGGGGTCAGAGGCAGATACGCAATATTTT. Amino acids: CAISEQGSEADTQYF. The chain links TRBV10-3 to TRBJ2-3; TRBD1 aligns across 7 bases. The CDR3 is 15 residues long. From germline, CDR1 is ENHRY and CDR2 SYGVKD.

The V and J genes are TRBV5-1 and TRBJ2-1, with 10 bases aligning to TRBD2. The CDR3 spans 16 residues. Germline lookup yields CDR1 SGHRS and CDR2 YFSETQ. Trimming at V came to 0 bases and at J to 5 bases, leaving 5 bases not matched to a gene. This CDR3 reads CASSLAGTSANNEQFF. DNA of the CDR3: TGCGCCAGCAGCTTGGCAGGGACTAGCGCGAACAATGAGCAGTTCTTC.

This clonotype has only a few counts. A read error may account for a junction end that differs from germline. The gene calls are TRBV20-1 and TRBJ2-1; 7 bases are a match to TRBD2. Germline values: CDR1 DFQATT, CDR2 SNEGSKA (reference sequence). This CDR3 comprises 16 residues. In nucleotides, the CDR3 is TGCAGTGCCAGAGATCCGGGGGGTCTCTTCTCTGGAGAGCAGTTCTTC. Translated: CSARDPGGLFSGEQFF.

Here the CDR3 reads CSVEIPPMGTGANVLTF. The CDR3 region has the DNA TGCAGCGTTGAAATCCCCCCAATGGGGACTGGGGCCAACGTCCTGACTTTC. The chain combines TRBV29-1 with TRBJ2-6; D gene unclear. The germline V and J ends were trimmed by 2 bases and 2 bases, with 16 bases remaining between them. Germline V gives CDR1 SQVTM, CDR2 ANQGSEA. The CDR3 sequence is 17 residues long.

Note on this clonotype: The junction and the germline gene differ at one end; a read error may be behind it. The rearrangement uses TRBV10-3 and TRBJ1-5; D uncertain. The CDR3 has 12 amino acids. Looked up from germline, CDR1 is ENHRY and CDR2 is SYGVKD. CDR3 amino acids: CAIGESAQPQHF. DNA for the CDR3: TGTGCCATCGGTGAGAGCGCTCAGCCCCAGCATTTT.

In its sample, this clonotype was seen many times. The chain recombines TRBV20-1 with TRBJ2-5; TRBD2 is a possible D gene (5 bases). V lost 2 bases and J 6 bases, leaving 13 bases between the germline ends. Germline V CDR1 and CDR2: DFQATT, SNEGSKA (reference sequence). CDR3 size: 13 residues. CDR3 coding DNA: TGCAGTGCTAGACCAGCTAGGACTCAGACCCAGTACTTC. Residues: CSARPARTQTQYF.

This rearrangement joins TRBV12-3 or TRBV12-4 to TRBJ2-7, with a tentative D call TRBD2 (5 bases). Trimming stripped 3 bases from V and 6 bases from J, with 15 bases between. There are 14 residues in the CDR3. In DNA form, the CDR3 reads TGTGCCAGCAGTTTCCCCCCGGGGTTCAGCGAGCAGTACTTC. It specifies CASSFPPGFSEQYF.

V is TRBV6-1 and J is TRBJ2-5, with a tentative D call TRBD1 (6 bases). Germline V gene lookup returns CDR1 MNHNS and CDR2 SASEGT. The CDR3 sequence is 15 residues long. Trimming took off 4 bases at V and 5 bases at J, with 17 bases between the two ends. The CDR3 loop reads CASSARDNLRETQYF. For the CDR3, the DNA is TGTGCCAGCAGTGCCCGGGACAACCTCCGGGAGACCCAGTACTTC.

J is TRBJ2-5 and V is TRBV20-1, with D possibly being TRBD1 or TRBD2 (6 bases each). V lost 5 bases, J lost 4 bases, and 14 bases lay in between. CDR1 is DFQATT and CDR2 is SNEGSKA in the germline V gene (reference sequence). There are 13 residues in the CDR3. CDR3 nucleotides: TGCAGTGCTTTCGGAAGGGGGGTAGAGACCCAGTACTTC. This sequence encodes CSAFGRGVETQYF.

The CDR3 DNA sequence: TGTGCCACCAGTGATTTGTTATACACAGATACGCAGTATTTT. Its protein is CATSDLLYTDTQYF. The chain carries TRBV24-1 and TRBJ2-3, with D hard to call. Germline CDR1 and CDR2: KGHDR and SFDVKD. The CDR3 has 14 residues. The V end was cut by 0 bases, the J end by 2 bases, with 5 bases between.

For this clonotype: This sequence may be a read error, since a much larger clone differs from it by one base. The chain carries TRBV7-2 and TRBJ2-7, with 13 bases that match TRBD2. The germline gives CDR1 SGHTA, CDR2 FQGNSA. CDR3 size: 19 residues. This chain's CDR3 is CASSLAPATTSGRAYEQHF. The CDR3 DNA reads as TGTGCCAGCAGCTTAGCGCCGGCAACTACTAGCGGGAGGGCCTACGAGCAGCACTTC.

The J gene is TRBJ2-1, the V gene TRBV6-2 or TRBV6-3; 7 bases agree with TRBD2. Unmatched junction bases numbered 15, after V lost 2 bases and J lost 8 bases. This CDR3 is built from 17 residues. CDR1 is MNHEY and CDR2 is SVGEGT in the germline V gene. The CDR3 loop is CASSYPTGLWLIHEQFF. Here the CDR3 DNA reads TGTGCCAGCAGTTACCCCACGGGACTATGGTTAATCCATGAGCAGTTCTTC.

A few counts support this clonotype. CDR3 sequence reads: CASSLGQGGDTQYF. In nucleotides, the CDR3 is TGTGCCAGCAGCTTGGGGCAGGGAGGTGATACGCAGTATTTT. The chain employs TRBV11-2 and TRBJ2-3; TRBD2 might be the D (6 bases). The CDR3 sequence is 14 residues long. V dropped 3 bases and J dropped 6 bases, with 13 bases sitting between them. CDR1 and CDR2 from the germline V gene are SGHAT and FQNNGV.

The sample holds many counts of this clonotype. The chain employs TRBV27 and TRBJ2-7, with 7 bases fitting TRBD1. The CDR3 covers 13 residues. V shed 5 bases, J shed 3 bases, and the junction held 4 bases outside the gene matches. Looked up from germline, CDR1 is MNHEY and CDR2 is SMNVEV (reference sequence). This CDR3 is CASSRDSYYEQYF. CDR3 coding DNA: TGTGCCAGCAGTCGGGACAGTTACTACGAGCAGTACTTC.

A word on this clonotype: A much larger clone differs from this one at a single base, so this may be a read error. This chain connects TRBV27 to TRBJ2-7, with D perhaps matching TRBD2 (5 bases). This CDR3 contains 16 residues. Germline V gives CDR1 MNHEY, CDR2 SMNVEV (reference sequence). As DNA, the CDR3 is TGTGCCAGCGGTTTATTGTCGGTGGCGGGTATGGGGGAGCAGTACTTC. It yields the protein CASGLLSVAGMGEQYF.

This clonotype has a handful of counts. The rearrangement joins TRBV13 to TRBJ1-2, with 8 nucleotides matching TRBD1. The CDR3 spans 13 residues. CDR1 is PRHDT and CDR2 is FYEKMQ in the germline V gene (reference sequence). With V trimmed by 7 bases and J by 3 bases, 4 bases remained unmatched. The CDR3 region is CASTTQGDYGYTF. Written as DNA, the CDR3 is TGTGCCAGCACCACACAGGGGGACTATGGCTACACCTTC.

The rearrangement joins TRBV4-1 to TRBJ1-4, with 9 bases aligning to TRBD1. This CDR3 region has 16 residues. Germline CDR1 is MGHRA and CDR2 is YSYEKL. Trimming at V came to 4 bases and at J to 7 bases, leaving 10 bases not matched to a gene. CDR3 region: CASSRMGQGGGEKLFF. CDR3 DNA sequence: TGCGCCAGCAGCCGGATGGGACAGGGAGGGGGTGAAAAACTGTTTTTT.

The table lists this clonotype with a few counts. The chain has TRBV7-2 and TRBJ2-5; no definite D call. V gave up 0 bases and J gave up 1 base, with 9 bases separating them. The CDR3 contains 15 residues. The germline CDR1 and CDR2 sequences are SGHTA and FQGNSA. The CDR3 coding sequence is TGTGCCAGCAGCTTAGCGGCAGTCCCCCAAGAGACCCAGTACTTC. Translation: CASSLAAVPQETQYF.